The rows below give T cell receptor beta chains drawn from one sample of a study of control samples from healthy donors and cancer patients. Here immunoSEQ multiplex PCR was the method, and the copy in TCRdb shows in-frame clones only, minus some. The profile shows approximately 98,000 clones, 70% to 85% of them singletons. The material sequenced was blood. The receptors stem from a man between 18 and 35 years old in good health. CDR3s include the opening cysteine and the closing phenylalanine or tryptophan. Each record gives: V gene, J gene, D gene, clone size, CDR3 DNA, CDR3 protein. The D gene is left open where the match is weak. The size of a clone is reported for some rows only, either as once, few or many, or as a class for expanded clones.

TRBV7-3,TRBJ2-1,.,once,TGTGCCAGCAGCCGACTCCTTTTCAATGAGCAGTTCTTC,CASSRLLFNEQFF
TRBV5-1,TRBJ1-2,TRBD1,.,TGCGCCAGCAGCGAGACAGGGGGCGCAGGCTACACCTTC,CASSETGGAGYTF
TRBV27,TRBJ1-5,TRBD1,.,TGTGCCAGCAGTTTTCAGGGGGCGAGCAATCAGCCCCAGCATTTT,CASSFQGASNQPQHF
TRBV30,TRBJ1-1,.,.,TGTGCCTGGAGTATAGGACAGCCTGAAGCTTTCTTT,CAWSIGQPEAFF
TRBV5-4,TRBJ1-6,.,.,TGTGCCAGCAGCTTGTACAGTAGCTATAATTCACCCCTCCACTTT,CASSLYSSYNSPLHF
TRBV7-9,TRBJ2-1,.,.,TGTGCCAGCAGCTTCGATATCTCGTTTTCCTACAATGAGCAGTTCTTC,CASSFDISFSYNEQFF
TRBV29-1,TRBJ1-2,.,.,TGCAGCGTTGAGGGCGGGGACTATGGCTACACCTTC,CSVEGGDYGYTF
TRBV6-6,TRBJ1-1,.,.,TGTGCCAGCAGTTACCTCTTGAGGGGGGGGCAAACTGAAGCTTTCTTT,CASSYLLRGGQTEAFF
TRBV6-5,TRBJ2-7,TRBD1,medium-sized,TGTGCCAGCAGCTACCCAGGACAGGGCCGCGAGCAGTACTTC,CASSYPGQGREQYF
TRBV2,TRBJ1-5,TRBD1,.,TGTGCCAGCAGGGGACAGGGGGCCTATCAGCCCCAGCATTTT,CASRGQGAYQPQHF
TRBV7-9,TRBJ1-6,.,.,TGTGCCAGCAGTTCGGACGGGCCGGGGGGACCCCTCCACTTT,CASSSDGPGGPLHF
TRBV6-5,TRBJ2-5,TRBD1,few,TGTGCCAGCAGACGGACAGGGGGCTCGGAGACCCAGTACTTC,CASRRTGGSETQYF
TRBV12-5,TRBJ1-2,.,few,TGTGCTAGTGGTTTGGACCGACAGCTACCAAAGGTAAACTATGGCTACACCTTC,CASGLDRQLPKVNYGYTF
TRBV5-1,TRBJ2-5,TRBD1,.,TGCGCCAGCAGCTCGCTGACAGGGGGAAGGGGGACCCAGTACTTC,CASSSLTGGRGTQYF
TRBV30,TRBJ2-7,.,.,TGTGCCTGGAGTGAACAGCCATTTGGGGGTTACGAGCAGTACTTC,CAWSEQPFGGYEQYF
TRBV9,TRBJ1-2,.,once,TGTGCCAGCAGCGTAACTGGTCAGAACTATGGCTACACCTTC,CASSVTGQNYGYTF
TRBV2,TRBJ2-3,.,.,TGTGCCAGCAGCTTGCAGGGCACAGATACGCAGTATTTT,CASSLQGTDTQYF
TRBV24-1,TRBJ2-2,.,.,TGTGCCACCAGTGGAGTTAACACCGGGGAGCTGTTTTTT,CATSGVNTGELFF
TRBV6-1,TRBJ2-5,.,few,TGTGCCAGCAGTGAAGCAGGGCAGGTGCATTGGGAGACCCAGTACTTC,CASSEAGQVHWETQYF
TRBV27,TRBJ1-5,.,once,TGTGCCAGCAGTTTGTCCTCAGCCTCCAATCAGCCCCAGCATTTT,CASSLSSASNQPQHF
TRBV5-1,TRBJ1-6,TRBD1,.,TGCGCCAGCAGGTTATACGGGACAGGGGAAAATTCACCCCTCCACTTT,CASRLYGTGENSPLHF
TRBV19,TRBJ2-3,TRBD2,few,TGTGCCAGTAACGGACTAGCGGGGGGCTCAGATACGCAGTATTTT,CASNGLAGGSDTQYF
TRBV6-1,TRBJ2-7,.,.,TGTGCCAGCAGTGAAATGACAACTCCGCAGTACTTC,CASSEMTTPQYF